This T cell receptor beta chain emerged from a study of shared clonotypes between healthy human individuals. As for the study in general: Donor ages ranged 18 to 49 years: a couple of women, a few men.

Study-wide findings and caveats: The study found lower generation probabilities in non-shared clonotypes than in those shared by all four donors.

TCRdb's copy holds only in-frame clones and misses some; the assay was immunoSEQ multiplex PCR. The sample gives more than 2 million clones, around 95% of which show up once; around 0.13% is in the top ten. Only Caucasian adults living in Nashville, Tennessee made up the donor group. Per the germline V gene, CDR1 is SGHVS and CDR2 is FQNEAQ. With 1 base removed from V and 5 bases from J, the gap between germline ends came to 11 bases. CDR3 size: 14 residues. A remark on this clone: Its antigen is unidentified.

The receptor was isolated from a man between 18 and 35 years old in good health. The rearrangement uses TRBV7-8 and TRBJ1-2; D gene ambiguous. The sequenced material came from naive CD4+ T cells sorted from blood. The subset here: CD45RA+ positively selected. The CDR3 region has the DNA TGTGCCAGCAGCTTAGGTACTTCGGGTTATGGCTACACCTTC. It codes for CASSLGTSGYGYTF.